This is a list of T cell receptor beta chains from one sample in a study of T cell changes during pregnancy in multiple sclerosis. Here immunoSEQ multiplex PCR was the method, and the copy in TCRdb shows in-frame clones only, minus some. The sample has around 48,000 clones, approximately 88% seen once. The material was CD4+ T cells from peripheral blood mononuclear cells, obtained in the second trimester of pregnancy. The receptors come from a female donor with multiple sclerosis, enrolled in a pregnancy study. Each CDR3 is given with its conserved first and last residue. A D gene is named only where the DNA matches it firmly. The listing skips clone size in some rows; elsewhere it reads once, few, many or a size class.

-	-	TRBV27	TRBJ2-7	CASSLQGGHEQYF	TGTGCCAGCAGTTTACAGGGTGGCCACGAGCAGTACTTC
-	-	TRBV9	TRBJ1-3	CASSRDNAGSGNTIYF	TGTGCCAGCAGCCGGGACAACGCCGGCTCTGGAAACACCATATATTTT
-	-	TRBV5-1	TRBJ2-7	CASSGDWNEQYF	TGCGCCAGCAGCGGGGACTGGAACGAGCAGTACTTC
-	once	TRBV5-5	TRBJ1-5	CASRNGTNRVTYSNQPQHF	TGTGCCAGCAGAAACGGGACGAACAGGGTAACGTATAGCAATCAGCCCCAGCATTTT
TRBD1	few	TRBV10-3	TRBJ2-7	CAISPFTGQGPEQYF	TGTGCCATCAGCCCATTCACCGGACAGGGTCCCGAGCAGTACTTC
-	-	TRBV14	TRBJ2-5	CASSQRSWRETQYF	TGTGCCAGCAGCCAAAGGTCCTGGAGGGAGACCCAGTACTTC
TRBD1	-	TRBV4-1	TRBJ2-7	CASSQFPGQGYEQYF	TGCGCCAGCAGCCAATTTCCGGGACAGGGCTACGAGCAGTACTTC
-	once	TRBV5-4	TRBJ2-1	CASSGGTPGGEQFF	TGTGCCAGCAGCGGCGGGACTCCCGGCGGTGAGCAGTTCTTC
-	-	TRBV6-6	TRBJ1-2	CASSSGGGYTF	TGTGCCAGCAGTTCCGGTGGTGGCTACACCTTC
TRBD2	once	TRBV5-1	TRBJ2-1	CASSLYGGSSYNEQFF	TGCGCCAGCAGCTTGTACGGCGGGAGCTCCTACAATGAGCAGTTCTTC
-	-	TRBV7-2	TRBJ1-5	CASSLEYYSNQPQHF	TGTGCCAGCAGCTTGGAGTACTACAGCAATCAGCCCCAGCATTTT
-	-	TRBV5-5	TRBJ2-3	CASSFTSGGAGDTQYF	TGTGCCAGCAGCTTTACGAGTGGCGGTGCGGGAGATACGCAGTATTTT
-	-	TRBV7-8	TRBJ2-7	CASSAGGEQYF	TGTGCCAGCTCCGCCGGGGGCGAGCAGTACTTC
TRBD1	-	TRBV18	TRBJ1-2	CASSETGVLYGYTF	TGTGCCAGCTCAGAGACAGGGGTCCTCTATGGCTACACCTTC
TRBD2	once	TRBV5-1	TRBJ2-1	CASHPSGGNEQFF	TGCGCCAGCCACCCTAGCGGGGGCAATGAGCAGTTCTTC
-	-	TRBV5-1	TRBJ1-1	CASSLDFGGTEAFF	TGCGCCAGCAGCTTGGATTTCGGAGGAACTGAAGCTTTCTTT
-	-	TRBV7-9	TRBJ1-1	CASSLYQSNTEAFF	TGTGCCAGCAGCTTATATCAGTCCAACACTGAAGCTTTCTTT
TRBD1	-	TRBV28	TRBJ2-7	CASRGQAYEQYF	TGTGCCAGCAGAGGACAGGCCTACGAGCAGTACTTC
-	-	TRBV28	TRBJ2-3	CASSFGGKGDTQYF	TGTGCCAGCAGTTTTGGCGGGAAGGGGGATACGCAGTATTTT
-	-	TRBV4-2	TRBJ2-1	CASSQEAPNNEQFF	TGTGCCAGCAGCCAAGAGGCTCCCAACAATGAGCAGTTCTTC
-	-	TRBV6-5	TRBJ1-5	CASSYGGADQPQHF	TGTGCCAGCAGTTACGGGGGGGCCGATCAGCCCCAGCATTTT
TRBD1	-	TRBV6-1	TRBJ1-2	CAADNRGLSYGYTF	TGTGCCGCCGATAACAGGGGGCTGAGCTATGGCTACACCTTC
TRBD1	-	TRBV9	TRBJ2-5	CASSVAGTGGMETQYF	TGTGCCAGCAGCGTAGCCGGGACAGGGGGTATGGAGACCCAGTACTTC
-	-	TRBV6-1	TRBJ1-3	CASSEGFLGGHTIYF	TGTGCCAGCAGTGAAGGTTTCTTGGGAGGACACACCATATATTTT
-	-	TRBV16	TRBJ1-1	CASSRWRGGEAFF	TGTGCCAGCAGCCGATGGAGGGGTGGTGAAGCTTTCTTT
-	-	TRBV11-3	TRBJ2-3	CASSPGTDTQYF	TGTGCCAGCAGCCCCGGCACAGATACGCAGTATTTT
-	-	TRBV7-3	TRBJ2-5	CASSRGQMETQYF	TGTGCCAGCAGCCGCGGACAGATGGAGACCCAGTACTTC
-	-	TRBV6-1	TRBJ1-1	CASSETLRTVEAFF	TGTGCCAGCAGTGAAACCCTTAGGACAGTTGAAGCTTTCTTT
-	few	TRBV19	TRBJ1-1	CASSIGRVNTEAFF	TGTGCCAGTAGTATCGGGAGAGTGAACACTGAAGCTTTCTTT
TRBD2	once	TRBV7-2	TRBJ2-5	CASSRNLAGGWQETQYF	TGTGCCAGCAGCCGCAACCTAGCGGGAGGGTGGCAAGAGACCCAGTACTTC
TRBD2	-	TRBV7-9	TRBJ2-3	CASSLAGTSAHTQYF	TGTGCCAGCAGCTTAGCCGGGACTAGCGCCCATACGCAGTATTTT
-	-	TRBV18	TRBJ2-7	CASSPGRLPSSYEQYF	TGTGCCAGCTCACCAGGGAGACTCCCGAGCTCCTACGAGCAGTACTTC